This note documents a single T cell receptor (beta chain) sequence. TCRdb passed the 5' RACE reads through MiXCR, listing each CDR3 protein once. The table lists 100,000 or so distinct CDR3 sequences, approximately 8.4% of them singletons. The record originates from a study of T cells after yellow fever vaccination. Study-level results: Shared CD4/CD8 clonotypes were a small share, likely from convergent recombination.

V shed 4 bases, J shed 4 bases, and the junction held 10 bases outside the gene matches. CDR3 length: 15 amino acids. Germline values: CDR1 SGHKS, CDR2 YYEKEE (reference sequence). This material consisted of CD8+ T cells not binding an NS4B(214-222) dextramer, sorted from PBMCs, taken around 16 days after the first yellow fever vaccination. V is TRBV5-5 and J is TRBJ1-1; 7 bases are shared with TRBD1. This receptor was taken from a young man who received the YFV17D yellow fever vaccine. CDR3: CASSGSGTASTEAFF. In DNA, the CDR3 is TGTGCCAGCAGCGGATCCGGGACAGCGTCCACTGAAGCTTTCTTT.